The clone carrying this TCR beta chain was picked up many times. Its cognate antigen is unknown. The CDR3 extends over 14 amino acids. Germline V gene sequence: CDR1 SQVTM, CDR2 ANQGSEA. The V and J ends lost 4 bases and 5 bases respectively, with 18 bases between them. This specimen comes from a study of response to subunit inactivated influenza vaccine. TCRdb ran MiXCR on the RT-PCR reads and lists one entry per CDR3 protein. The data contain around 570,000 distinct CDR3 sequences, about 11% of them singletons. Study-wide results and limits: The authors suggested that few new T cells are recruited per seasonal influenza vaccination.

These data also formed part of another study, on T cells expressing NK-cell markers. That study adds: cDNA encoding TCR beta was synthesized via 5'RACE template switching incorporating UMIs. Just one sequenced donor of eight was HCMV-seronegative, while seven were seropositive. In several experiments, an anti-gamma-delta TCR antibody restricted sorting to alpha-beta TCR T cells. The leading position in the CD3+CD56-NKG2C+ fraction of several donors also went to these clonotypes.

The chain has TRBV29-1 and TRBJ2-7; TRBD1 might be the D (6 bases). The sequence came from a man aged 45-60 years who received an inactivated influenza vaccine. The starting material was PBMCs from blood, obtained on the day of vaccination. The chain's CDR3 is CSVAGRQGKNEQYF. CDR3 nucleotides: TGCAGCGTTGCAGGCCGGCAGGGGAAGAACGAGCAGTACTTC.